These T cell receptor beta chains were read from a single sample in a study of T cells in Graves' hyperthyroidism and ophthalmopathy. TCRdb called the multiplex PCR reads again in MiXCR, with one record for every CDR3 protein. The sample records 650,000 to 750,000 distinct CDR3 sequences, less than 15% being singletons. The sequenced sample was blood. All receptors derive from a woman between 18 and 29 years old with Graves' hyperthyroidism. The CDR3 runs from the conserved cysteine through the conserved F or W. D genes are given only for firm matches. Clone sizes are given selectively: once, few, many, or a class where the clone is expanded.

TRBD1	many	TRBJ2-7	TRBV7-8	TGTGCCAGCAGAACCGCTGGGACAGCCTACGAGCAGTACTTC	CASRTAGTAYEQYF
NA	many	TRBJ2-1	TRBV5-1	TGCGCCAGCAGCTTGCGGGCGGGAAGCTCCTACAATGAGCAGTTCTTC	CASSLRAGSSYNEQFF
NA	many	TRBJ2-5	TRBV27	TGTGCCAGCAGTTCTACCGACAGGTCAGGCCCGGAGACCCAGTACTTC	CASSSTDRSGPETQYF
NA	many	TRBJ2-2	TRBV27	TGTGCCAGCAGTGGCCGAGGTACCGGGGAGCTGTTTTTT	CASSGRGTGELFF
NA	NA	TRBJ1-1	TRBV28	TGTGCCAGCAGTGTGTACACAGACTACAACACTGAAGCTTTCTTT	CASSVYTDYNTEAFF
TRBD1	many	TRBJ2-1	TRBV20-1	TGCAGTGCTACGACAGGGAGCCTCTACAATGAGCAGTTCTTC	CSATTGSLYNEQFF
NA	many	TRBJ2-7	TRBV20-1	TGCAGTGCTAGCCGGGAGGGACAGCCGACCTACTACGAGCAGTACTTC	CSASREGQPTYYEQYF
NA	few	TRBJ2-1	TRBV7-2	TGTGCCAGCAGCTTATCTTTTGGGAGGTTGACCTACAATGAGCAGTTCTTC	CASSLSFGRLTYNEQFF
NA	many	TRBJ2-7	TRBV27	TGTGCCAGCAGTTTGACAGCACCATCCTACGAGCAGTACTTC	CASSLTAPSYEQYF
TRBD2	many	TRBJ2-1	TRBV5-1	TGCGCCAGCAGCCAATGGACTAGCTTCAATGAGCAGTTCTTC	CASSQWTSFNEQFF
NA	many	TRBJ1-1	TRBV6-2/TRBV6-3	TGTGCCAGCAGGGAGGGATTAAGGGGCACTGAAGCTTTCTTT	CASREGLRGTEAFF
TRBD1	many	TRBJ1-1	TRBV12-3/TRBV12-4	TGTGCCAGCAGGAATGCAGGGGGCCCTGAAGCTTTCTTT	CASRNAGGPEAFF
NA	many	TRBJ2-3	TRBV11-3	TGTGCCAGCAGCTGGGGGGACGCAAGCACAGATACGCAGTATTTT	CASSWGDASTDTQYF
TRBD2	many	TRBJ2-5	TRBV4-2	TGTGCCAGCAGCCAAGATCCTAGCGGGAAGGAGACCCAGTACTTC	CASSQDPSGKETQYF
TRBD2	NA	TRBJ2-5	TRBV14	TGTGCCAGCAGCCAACCCCTAGGGAGGGGAAAAGAGACCCAGTACTTC	CASSQPLGRGKETQYF
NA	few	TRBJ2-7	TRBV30	TGTGCCTGGAGTATCGGGGTCTACGAGCAGTACTTC	CAWSIGVYEQYF
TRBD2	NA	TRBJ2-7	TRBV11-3	TGTGCCAGCAGTCCCCGGACTAGCGGGGTTGGAGCCTACGAGCAGTACTTC	CASSPRTSGVGAYEQYF
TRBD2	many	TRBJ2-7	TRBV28	TGTGCCGCGGGGACTAGCGGGGGTTACGAGCAGTACTTC	CAAGTSGGYEQYF
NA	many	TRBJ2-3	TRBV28	TGTGCCAGCAGTTTACTTGGGACTGACCTCACAGATACGCAGTATTTT	CASSLLGTDLTDTQYF
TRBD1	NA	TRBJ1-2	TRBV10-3	TGTGCCATCAGTCCCAGGGGGGAGTTTGTCTACACCTTC	CAISPRGEFVYTF
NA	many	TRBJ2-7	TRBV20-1	TGCAGTGCTACACACTACGAGCAGTACTTC	CSATHYEQYF
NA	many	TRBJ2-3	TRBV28	TGTGCCAGCATTAAAAGGGTTTTACTAACCGCGTCAGCGGCCCAGAGAGATACGCAGTATTTT	CASIKRVLLTASAAQRDTQYF
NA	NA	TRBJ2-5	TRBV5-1	TGCGCCAGCAGCCCGGACTGGGAGACCCAGTACTTC	CASSPDWETQYF
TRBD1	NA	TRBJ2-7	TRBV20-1	TGCAGTGCTAGAGATGCGGGACAGGGCCTCCTCGAGCAGTACTTC	CSARDAGQGLLEQYF
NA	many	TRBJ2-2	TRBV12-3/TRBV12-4	TGTGCCAGCAGGCTTCGAGGACAATCCGCGAACACCGGGGAGCTGTTTTTT	CASRLRGQSANTGELFF
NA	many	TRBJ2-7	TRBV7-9	TGTGCCAGCAGCAGGACCCAGGGGGGTGGGCAGTACTTC	CASSRTQGGGQYF
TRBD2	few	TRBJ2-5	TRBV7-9	TGTGCCAGCAGTTCCTCACCGGGACTAGCGAAAGAGACCCAGTACTTC	CASSSSPGLAKETQYF
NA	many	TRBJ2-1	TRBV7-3	TGTGCCAGCAGCTTAGGGGACTCTACGGTGGATGAGCAGTTCTTC	CASSLGDSTVDEQFF
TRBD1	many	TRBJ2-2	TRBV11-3	TGTGCCAGCAGCTTAGACAGGGGGTTTTCAGGGGAGCTGTTTTTT	CASSLDRGFSGELFF
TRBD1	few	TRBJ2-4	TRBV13	TGTGCCAGCAGCCCCCGGACAGGGGGCGAAAACATTCAGTACTTC	CASSPRTGGENIQYF
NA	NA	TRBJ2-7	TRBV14	TGTGCCAGCAGCCATTGGGTCAGCTACGAGCAGTACTTC	CASSHWVSYEQYF
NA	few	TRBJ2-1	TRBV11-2	TGTGCCAGCAGCCGAGACTGGGACGCAACCTACAATGAGCAGTTCTTC	CASSRDWDATYNEQFF
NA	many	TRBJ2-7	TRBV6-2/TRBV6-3	TGTGCCAGTGCCCCTGGGACCCCTCTTACAGGGAAGGTCTGGACCGCCGAGCAGTACTTC	CASAPGTPLTGKVWTAEQYF
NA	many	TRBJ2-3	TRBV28	TGTGCCAGCAGCCCCCTCACTAGCCGAAACACAGATACGCAGTATTTT	CASSPLTSRNTDTQYF
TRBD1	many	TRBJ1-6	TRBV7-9	TGTGCCAGCAGCCTAACAGGGGGCGCGTCACCCCTCCACTTT	CASSLTGGASPLHF
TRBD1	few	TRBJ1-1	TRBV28	TGTGCCAGCAGCTACCACTACTTGACAGGGTGGAACACTGAAGCTTTCTTT	CASSYHYLTGWNTEAFF
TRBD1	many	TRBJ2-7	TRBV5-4	TGTGCCAGCAGCCAAGGGACAGTGCCATACGAGCAGTACTTC	CASSQGTVPYEQYF
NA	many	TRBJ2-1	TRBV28	TGTGCCAGCAATGAGCAGTTCTTC	CASNEQFF
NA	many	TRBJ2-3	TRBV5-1	TGCGCCAGCAGCACCAACACAGATACGCAGTATTTT	CASSTNTDTQYF
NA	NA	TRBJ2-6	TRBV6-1	TGTGCCAGCACCCCGGATGGGGGCTCTGGGGCCAACGTCCTGACTTTC	CASTPDGGSGANVLTF
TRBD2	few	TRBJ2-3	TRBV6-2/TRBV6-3	TGTGCCAGCACCTCGGGGGGATTCACAGATACGCAGTATTTT	CASTSGGFTDTQYF
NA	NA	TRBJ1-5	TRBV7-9	TGTGCCAGCAGCGGAGATGGGTACTATCAGCCCCAGCATTTT	CASSGDGYYQPQHF
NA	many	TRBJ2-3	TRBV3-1	TGTGCCAGCAGCCATGCAGATACGCAGTATTTT	CASSHADTQYF
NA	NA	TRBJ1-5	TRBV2	TGTGCCAGCATCGCACAGGGAGGTCAGCCCCAGCATTTT	CASIAQGGQPQHF
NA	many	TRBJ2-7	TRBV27	TGTGCCAGCAGTCCGGGGACGGATTCCTACGAGCAGTACTTC	CASSPGTDSYEQYF
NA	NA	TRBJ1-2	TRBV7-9	TGTGCCAGCAGCTTAAAAAATGATGGCTACACCTTC	CASSLKNDGYTF
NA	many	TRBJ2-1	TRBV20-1	TGCAGTGCTAGAGATTCAGGAGCGGTCTTCTCCTACAATGAGCAGTTCTTC	CSARDSGAVFSYNEQFF
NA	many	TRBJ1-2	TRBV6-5	TGTGCCAGCAGTTACGGTCTTACAGGGCCCAACTATGGCTACACCTTC	CASSYGLTGPNYGYTF
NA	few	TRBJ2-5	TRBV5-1	TGCGCCAGCAGCTTGGAAGCTCCTCAGAGGGGAGAGACCCAGTACTTC	CASSLEAPQRGETQYF
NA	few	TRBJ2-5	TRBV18	TGTGCCAGCTCACCAACTCCAGGGGTCCAAGAGACCCAGTACTTC	CASSPTPGVQETQYF
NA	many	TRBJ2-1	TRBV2	TGTGCCAGCAGTGGACGGATGAGTGTTTACAATGAGCAGTTCTTC	CASSGRMSVYNEQFF
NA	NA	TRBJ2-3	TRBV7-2	TGTGCCAGCAGCTTAGCCCCACCCAAAGATGCGCAGTATTTT	CASSLAPPKDAQYF